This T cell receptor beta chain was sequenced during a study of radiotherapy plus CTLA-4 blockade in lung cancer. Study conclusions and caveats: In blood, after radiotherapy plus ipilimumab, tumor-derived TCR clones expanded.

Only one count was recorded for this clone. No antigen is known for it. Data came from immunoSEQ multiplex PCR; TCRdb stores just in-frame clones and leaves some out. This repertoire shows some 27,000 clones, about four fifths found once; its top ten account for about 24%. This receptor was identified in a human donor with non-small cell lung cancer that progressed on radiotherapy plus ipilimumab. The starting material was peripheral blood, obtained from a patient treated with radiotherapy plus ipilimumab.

CDR3: CASSPPPGFGKRKAFF. CDR3 nucleotides: TGTGCCAGCAGCCCACCCCCGGGCTTCGGAAAAAGGAAAGCTTTCTTT. This chain uses TRBV5-6 with TRBJ1-1; D unclear. V was clipped by 4 bases and J by 9 bases, with 25 bases between them. Per germline, CDR1 SGHDT and CDR2 YYEEEE. The CDR3 sequence is 16 residues long. Together with reference TRBV5-6 and TRBJ1-1, the CDR3 gives the full variable domain: DAGVTQSPTHLIKTRGQQVTLRCSPKSGHDTVSWYQQALGQGPQFIFQYYEEEERQRGNFPDRFSGHQFPNYSSELNVNALLLGDSALYLCASSPPPGFGKRKAFFGQGTRLTVV.